Following are 22 T cell receptor beta chains from one sample sequenced in a study of identical twins. TCRdb independently ran MiXCR on the 5' RACE reads; one entry per CDR3 protein. The table records approximately 410,000 distinct CDR3 sequences, roughly 20% of them present only once. The sequenced sample consisted of naive T cells sorted from blood. All receptors derive from a middle-aged man in good health.

This clonotype came up a few times. This rearrangement joins TRBV29-1 to TRBJ2-7; 10 bases agree with TRBD1. CDR1 is SQVTM, CDR2 ANQGSEA, per germline. V trimming: 6 bases; J trimming: 6 bases; junction bases outside the gene matches: 11. The CDR3 contains 14 residues. DNA for the CDR3: TGCAGCGTCAAAAAAAGGGACAGGGGTAGCGAGCAGTACTTC. This codes for CSVKKRDRGSEQYF.

This clonotype has at least ten counts. This rearrangement joins TRBV20-1 to TRBJ2-3; 7 bases match TRBD1. Trimming removed 3 bases from V and 3 bases from J; junction bases left unmatched: 6. CDR1 is DFQATT and CDR2 is SNEGSKA in the germline V gene (reference sequence). The CDR3 covers 14 residues. The CDR3 sequence is CSASTQGVTDTQYF. As DNA, the CDR3 is TGCAGTGCTAGCACGCAGGGGGTTACAGATACGCAGTATTTT.

The gene calls are TRBV20-1 and TRBJ1-2; the match to TRBD1 covers 8 bases. The CDR3 totals 14 residues. The germline gives CDR1 DFQATT, CDR2 SNEGSKA (reference sequence). V gave up 0 bases and J gave up 8 bases; unmatched junction bases: 8. The CDR3 protein is CSARDHGQGRGYTF. The CDR3 region has the DNA TGCAGTGCTAGAGATCACGGACAGGGTAGGGGCTACACCTTC.

This chain connects TRBV6-2 or TRBV6-3 to TRBJ2-2; D is undetermined. The V and J ends lost 4 bases and 0 bases respectively, with 3 bases between them. Germline values: CDR1 MNHEY, CDR2 SVGEGT. The CDR3 contains 13 residues. CDR3 sequence: CASSWTNTGELFF. The CDR3 DNA reads as TGTGCCAGCAGTTGGACGAACACCGGGGAGCTGTTTTTT.

This clonotype has a handful of counts. The V and J genes are TRBV7-2 and TRBJ2-7; TRBD1 matches at 11 bases. The CDR3 is 15 amino acids. The ends lost 2 bases at V and 4 bases at J; junction bases unmatched: 4. Germline loops: CDR1 SGHTA, CDR2 FQGNSA. The CDR3 is CASSLRTGGRYEQYF. The CDR3 DNA reads as TGTGCCAGCAGCTTAAGGACAGGGGGCAGGTACGAGCAGTACTTC.

This clonotype came up many times. CDR3 amino acids: CSVNRDRVPHEQYF. The CDR3 DNA reads TGCAGTGTTAACCGGGACAGGGTCCCCCACGAGCAGTACTTC. The rearrangement joins TRBV20-1 to TRBJ2-7; TRBD1 matches at 9 bases. This CDR3 spans 14 amino acids. The ends lost 7 bases at V and 5 bases at J; junction bases unmatched: 12. The germline V gene encodes CDR1 DFQATT and CDR2 SNEGSKA (reference sequence).

The chain joins TRBV5-1 to TRBJ2-1; D tentatively reads TRBD1 or TRBD2 (6 bases each). The germline CDR1 and CDR2 sequences are SGHRS and YFSETQ. V was clipped by 3 bases and J by 8 bases, with 12 bases between them. The CDR3 contains 13 residues. This CDR3 reads CASSSGAWDEQFF. The CDR3 DNA follows: TGCGCCAGCAGCTCGGGGGCCTGGGATGAGCAGTTCTTC.

The V gene is TRBV6-5, the J gene TRBJ2-7; 7 positions agree with TRBD2. J lost 0 bases, V lost 0 bases, and 5 bases had no gene match. CDR1 and CDR2 (germline): MNHEY, SVGAGI. The length of the CDR3 is 16 residues. As DNA, the CDR3 is TGTGCCAGCAGTTACTCCAGTGGGGGGGTCTCCTACGAGCAGTACTTC. Translated, it gives CASSYSSGGVSYEQYF.

This chain uses TRBV27 with TRBJ2-7, with D tentatively TRBD1 or TRBD2 (5 bases each). The CDR3 spans 12 residues. The V end lost 5 bases, the J end lost 7 bases, and 12 bases lay between the germline ends. Looked up from germline, CDR1 is MNHEY and CDR2 is SMNVEV (reference sequence). The CDR3 loop is CASSQRDGEQYF. Here the CDR3 DNA reads TGTGCCAGCAGTCAGAGGGACGGGGAGCAGTACTTC.

This clonotype was observed many times. The V gene is TRBV12-3 or TRBV12-4, the J gene TRBJ2-3; D gene unclear. Trimming cost V 2 bases and J 4 bases, with 7 bases left between them. This CDR3 has 13 residues. The CDR3 DNA sequence: TGTGCCAGCAGTTTATTTCGGTCAGATACGCAGTATTTT. Its translation: CASSLFRSDTQYF.

This chain joins TRBV28 and TRBJ1-2; D is unresolved. V lost 1 base, J lost 2 bases, and 11 bases lay in between. This CDR3 region has 15 residues. Germline V gene lookup returns CDR1 MDHEN and CDR2 SYDVKM. CDR3 protein: CASSLYGEPNYGYTF. DNA of the CDR3: TGTGCCAGCAGTTTATATGGCGAACCCAACTATGGCTACACCTTC.

This clonotype was found many times. The chain couples TRBV28 to TRBJ1-5; TRBD1 matches at 7 bases. CDR1 is MDHEN and CDR2 is SYDVKM in the germline V gene. The ends lost 5 bases at V and 3 bases at J; junction bases unmatched: 4. This CDR3 has 14 amino acids. The CDR3 bases are TGTGCCAGCAGTCGAGACAGGGTCAATCAGCCCCAGCATTTT. This gives the protein CASSRDRVNQPQHF.

Many counts were recorded for this clonotype. The V call is TRBV29-1, the J call TRBJ1-1; TRBD1 agrees at 7 bases. There are 13 residues in the CDR3. CDR1 and CDR2 (germline): SQVTM, ANQGSEA. With V trimmed by 3 bases and J by 3 bases, 4 bases remained unmatched. In nucleotides, the CDR3 is TGCAGCGTTGAGGGTACAGGGGACACTGAAGCTTTCTTT. Translating it yields CSVEGTGDTEAFF.

The table lists this clonotype with a few counts. CDR3 protein: CASSYSRDTYQETQYF. The DNA for the CDR3 is TGTGCCAGCAGTTACTCGAGGGACACGTACCAAGAGACCCAGTACTTC. V usage is TRBV6-5 and J usage is TRBJ2-5; D possibly corresponds to TRBD1 (6 bases). The V gene's germline CDR1 is MNHEY and CDR2 SVGAGI. Trimming pared 0 bases from V and 0 bases from J, leaving 11 bases between. The length of the CDR3 is 16 residues.

This clonotype was picked up many times. CDR3 residues: CASSLLGRGYNEQFF. In nucleotides, the CDR3 is TGTGCCAGCAGTTTATTGGGGCGGGGCTACAATGAGCAGTTCTTC. This chain connects TRBV12-3 or TRBV12-4 to TRBJ2-1, with a weak D call TRBD2 (6 bases). Trimming took 2 bases from V and 3 from J, leaving 11 bases between them. CDR3 size: 15 residues.

This clonotype came up a few times. The chain recombines TRBV5-6 with TRBJ2-1; 8 bases align to TRBD2. Germline CDR1 SGHDT, CDR2 YYEEEE. The CDR3 has 15 amino acids. V lost 7 bases and J lost 3; bases outside the gene matches: 9. CDR3 region: CASLLGGGNYNEQFF. The CDR3 DNA reads as TGTGCCAGCCTCCTGGGCGGGGGGAACTACAATGAGCAGTTCTTC.

This clonotype was found a few times. The chain employs TRBV30 and TRBJ2-1; D unresolved. Germline assignment: CDR1 GTSNPN and CDR2 SVGIG (reference sequence). CDR3 length: 13 amino acids. Trimming removed 0 bases from V and 4 bases from J, with 7 bases in between. As DNA, the CDR3 is TGTGCCTGGAGTGTAACCCATTACAATGAGCAGTTCTTC. It translates to CAWSVTHYNEQFF. The full variable domain, in which reference TRBV30 and TRBJ2-1 provide the parts outside the CDR3, is SQTIHQWPATLVQPVGSPLSLECTVEGTSNPNLYWYRQAAGRGLQLLFYSVGIGQISSEVPQNLSASRPQDRQFILSSKKLLLSDSGFYLCAWSVTHYNEQFFGPGTRLTVL.

The V gene is TRBV20-1, the J gene TRBJ2-7; 10 bases are a match to TRBD1. The CDR3 spans 14 residues. Germline lookup yields CDR1 DFQATT and CDR2 SNEGSKA (reference sequence). Losses at the gene ends were 3 bases for V and 7 bases for J; bases not matched to a gene: 9. Here the CDR3 reads CSASLTGGRREQYF. The CDR3 region has the DNA TGCAGTGCTAGTTTGACAGGGGGCAGGAGAGAGCAGTACTTC.

This clonotype was seen a handful of times. This chain joins TRBV11-3 and TRBJ2-5, with TRBD2 identical over 9 bases. CDR1 and CDR2 from the germline V gene are SGHNT and YENEEA. V lost 5 bases and J lost 2; bases outside the gene matches: 6. The CDR3 is made up of 15 amino acids. The CDR3 DNA reads TGTGCCAGCAGCCCCGGCGGGGGGGATCAAGAGACCCAGTACTTC. It yields the protein CASSPGGGDQETQYF.

The rearrangement uses TRBV15 and TRBJ2-3; D possibly corresponds to TRBD1 (5 bases). The CDR3 contains 11 residues. V shed 8 bases and J shed 3 bases, with 6 bases lying between them. Germline CDR1 LNHNV, CDR2 YYDKDF (reference sequence). CDR3 nucleotides: TGTGCCACCGGGGCTACAGATACGCAGTATTTT. Translating it yields CATGATDTQYF. The full variable domain, its missing parts supplied by reference TRBV15 and TRBJ2-3, is DAMVIQNPRYQVTQFGKPVTLSCSQTLNHNVMYWYQQKSSQAPKLLFHYYDKDFNNEADTPDNFQSRRPNTSFCFLDIRSPGLGDTAMYLCATGATDTQYFGPGTRLTVL.

The chain employs TRBV28 and TRBJ2-3, with D maybe TRBD2 (6 bases). Germline assignment: CDR1 MDHEN and CDR2 SYDVKM. V was clipped by 10 bases and J by 1 base, with 18 bases between them. CDR3 length equals 15 residues. CDR3 nucleotide sequence: TGTGCCACGGGAGTGCGGGGCCAGGGCACAGATACGCAGTATTTT. Its protein product is CATGVRGQGTDTQYF. The entire variable domain, with the rest obtained from reference TRBV28 and TRBJ2-3, is as follows: DVKVTQSSRYLVKRTGEKVFLECVQDMDHENMFWYRQDPGLGLRLIYFSYDVKMKEKGDIPEGYSVSREKKERFSLILESASTNQTSMYLCATGVRGQGTDTQYFGPGTRLTVL.

This clonotype was seen more than once but under ten times. The chain uses TRBV27 and TRBJ1-1; D is unresolved. The CDR3 runs to 16 residues. The germline gives CDR1 MNHEY, CDR2 SMNVEV (reference sequence). Trimming removed 0 bases from V and 0 bases from J, with 11 bases in between. CDR3 in amino acids: CASSLSSNSMNTEAFF. CDR3 bases: TGTGCCAGCAGTTTATCGAGCAACAGCATGAACACTGAAGCTTTCTTT.